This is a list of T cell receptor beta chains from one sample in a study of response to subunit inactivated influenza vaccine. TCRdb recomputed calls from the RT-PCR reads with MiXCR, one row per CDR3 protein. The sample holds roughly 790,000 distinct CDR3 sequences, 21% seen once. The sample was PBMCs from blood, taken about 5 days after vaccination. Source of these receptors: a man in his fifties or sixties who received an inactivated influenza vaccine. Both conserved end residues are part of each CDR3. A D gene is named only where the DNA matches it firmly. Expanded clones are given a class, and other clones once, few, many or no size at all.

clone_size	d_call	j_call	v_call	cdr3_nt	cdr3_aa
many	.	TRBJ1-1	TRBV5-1	TGCGCCAGCAGCTTAGGAACAGCAATGAACACTGAAGCTTTCTTT	CASSLGTAMNTEAFF
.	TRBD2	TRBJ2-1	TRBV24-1	TGTGCCACCAGTGATCTGGGACTAGCTAACAATGAGCAGTTCTTC	CATSDLGLANNEQFF
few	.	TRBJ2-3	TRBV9	TGTGCCAGCAGCCTCGGAGTTACGCAGTATTTT	CASSLGVTQYF
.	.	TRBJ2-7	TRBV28	TGTGCCAGCAGAGGCGCAACAGGTTCCTACGAGCAGTACTTC	CASRGATGSYEQYF
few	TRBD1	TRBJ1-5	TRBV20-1	TGCAGTGCCCAATCGACAGGGAATCAGCCCCAGCATTTT	CSAQSTGNQPQHF
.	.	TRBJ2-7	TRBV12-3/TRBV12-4	TGTGCCAGCAGCTGGACTGCAAACTACGAGCAGTACTTC	CASSWTANYEQYF
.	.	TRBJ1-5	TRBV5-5	TGTGCCAGCAGCTTTATCCAGGGCCGCAATCAGCCCCAGCATTTT	CASSFIQGRNQPQHF
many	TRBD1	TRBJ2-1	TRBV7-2	TGTGCCAGCAGCTTAGCCGGACAGGCGTCCCAGTTCTTC	CASSLAGQASQFF
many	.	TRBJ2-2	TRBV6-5	TGTGCCAGCAGTTCGGTGGGCGGGGAGCTGTTTTTT	CASSSVGGELFF
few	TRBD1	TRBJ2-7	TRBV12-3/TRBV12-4	TGTGCCAGCAGCCCGACAGGGGTCCTCTCCTACGAGCAGTACTTC	CASSPTGVLSYEQYF
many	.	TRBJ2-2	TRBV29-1	TGCAGCGTTGCCCGGGGCACCGGGGAGCTGTTTTTT	CSVARGTGELFF
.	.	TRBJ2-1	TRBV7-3	TGTGCCAGCAGCGTGGGGGTAATGAATTCCTACAATGAGCAGTTCTTC	CASSVGVMNSYNEQFF
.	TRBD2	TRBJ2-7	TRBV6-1	TGTGCCAGCAGCGGACGGGGGGGTGGCTACGAGCAGTACTTC	CASSGRGGGYEQYF
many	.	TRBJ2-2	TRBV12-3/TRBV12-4	TGTGCCAGCCGTCCGGGTCCGACCGGGGAGCTGTTTTTT	CASRPGPTGELFF
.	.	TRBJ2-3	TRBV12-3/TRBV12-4	TGTGCCAGCGCCAAGTTGGGGGCCGATACGCAGTATTTT	CASAKLGADTQYF
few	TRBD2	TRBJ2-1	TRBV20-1	TGCAGTGCCCACCGTCTAGCGGACTCCTACAATGAGCAGTTCTTC	CSAHRLADSYNEQFF
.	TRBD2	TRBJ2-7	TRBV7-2	TGTGCCAGCAGCACTATAGGGACTAGTTTGAACGAGCAGTACTTC	CASSTIGTSLNEQYF
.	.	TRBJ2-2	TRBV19	TGTGCCAGTAGGATGGACCTTACCGGGGAGCTGTTTTTT	CASRMDLTGELFF
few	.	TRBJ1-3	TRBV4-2	TGTGCCAGCAGCCAACCCATATGGAAGGCGGGTGGAAACACCATATATTTT	CASSQPIWKAGGNTIYF
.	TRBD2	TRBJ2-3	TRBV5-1	TGCGCCAGCAGCTTGGGCGGGGGACTCAGTGATACGCAGTATTTT	CASSLGGGLSDTQYF
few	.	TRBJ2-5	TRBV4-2	TGTGCCAGCAAACCCCTGGGGGGTGAGAAGACCCAGTACTTC	CASKPLGGEKTQYF